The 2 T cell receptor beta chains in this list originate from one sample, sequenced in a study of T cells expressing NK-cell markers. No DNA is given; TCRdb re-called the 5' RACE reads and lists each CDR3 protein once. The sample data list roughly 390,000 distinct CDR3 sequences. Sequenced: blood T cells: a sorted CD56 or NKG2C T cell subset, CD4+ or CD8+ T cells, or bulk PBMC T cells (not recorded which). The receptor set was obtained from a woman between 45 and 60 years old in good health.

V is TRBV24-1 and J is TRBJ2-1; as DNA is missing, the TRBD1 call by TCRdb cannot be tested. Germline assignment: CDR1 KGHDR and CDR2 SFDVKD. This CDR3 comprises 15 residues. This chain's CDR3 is CATSDISQGRHEQFF.

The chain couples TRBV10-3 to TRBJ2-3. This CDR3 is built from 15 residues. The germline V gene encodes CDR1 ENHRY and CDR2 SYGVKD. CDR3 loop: CAISGSGLSEDTQYF.